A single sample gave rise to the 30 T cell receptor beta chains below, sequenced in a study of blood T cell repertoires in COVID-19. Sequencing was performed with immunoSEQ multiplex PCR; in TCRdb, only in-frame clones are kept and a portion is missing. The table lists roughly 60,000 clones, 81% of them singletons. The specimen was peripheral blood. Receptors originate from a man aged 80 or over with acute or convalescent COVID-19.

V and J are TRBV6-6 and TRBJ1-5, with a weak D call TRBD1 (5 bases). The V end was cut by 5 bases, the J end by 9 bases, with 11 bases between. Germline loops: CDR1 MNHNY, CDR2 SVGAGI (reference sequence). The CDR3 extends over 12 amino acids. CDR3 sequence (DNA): TGTGCCAGCAGTGACAGTCTTAGGCCCCAGCATTTT. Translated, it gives CASSDSLRPQHF.

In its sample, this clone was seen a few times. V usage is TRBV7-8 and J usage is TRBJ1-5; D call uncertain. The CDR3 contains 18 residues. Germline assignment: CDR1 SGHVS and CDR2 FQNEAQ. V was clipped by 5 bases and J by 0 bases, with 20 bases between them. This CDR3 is CASSQPVRGAYSNQPQHF. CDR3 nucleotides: TGTGCCAGCAGCCAGCCGGTCCGGGGAGCTTATAGCAATCAGCCCCAGCATTTT.

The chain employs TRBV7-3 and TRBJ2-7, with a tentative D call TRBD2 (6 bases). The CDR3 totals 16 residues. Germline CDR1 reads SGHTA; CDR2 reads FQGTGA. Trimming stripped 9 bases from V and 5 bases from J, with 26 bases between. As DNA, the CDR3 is TGTGCCAGGACCCCTCCTCGGGGGTGGGGTTTAAACGAGCAGTACTTC. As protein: CARTPPRGWGLNEQYF.

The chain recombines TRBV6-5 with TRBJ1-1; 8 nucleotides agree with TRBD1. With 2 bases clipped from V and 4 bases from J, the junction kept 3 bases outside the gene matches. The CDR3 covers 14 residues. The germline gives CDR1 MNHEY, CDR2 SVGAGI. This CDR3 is CASSYTGQGTEAFF. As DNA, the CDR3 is TGTGCCAGCAGTTACACCGGACAGGGCACTGAAGCTTTCTTT.

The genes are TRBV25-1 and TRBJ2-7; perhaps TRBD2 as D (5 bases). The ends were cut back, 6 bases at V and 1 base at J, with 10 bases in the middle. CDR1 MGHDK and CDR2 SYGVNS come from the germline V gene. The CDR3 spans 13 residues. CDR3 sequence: CASSGDGSYEQYF. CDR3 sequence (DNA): TGTGCCAGCAGCGGGGATGGGTCCTACGAGCAGTACTTC.

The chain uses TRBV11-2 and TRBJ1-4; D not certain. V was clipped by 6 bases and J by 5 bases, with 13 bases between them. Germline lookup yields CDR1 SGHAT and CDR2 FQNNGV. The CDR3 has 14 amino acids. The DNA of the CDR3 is TGTGCCAGCAGGCCCGACAACCAGAATGAAAAACTGTTTTTT. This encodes CASRPDNQNEKLFF.

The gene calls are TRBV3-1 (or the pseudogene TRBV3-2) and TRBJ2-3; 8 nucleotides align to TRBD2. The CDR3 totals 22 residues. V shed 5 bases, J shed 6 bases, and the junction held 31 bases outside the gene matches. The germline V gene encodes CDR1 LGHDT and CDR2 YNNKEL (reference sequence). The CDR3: CASSYSAGLPKRGGGLPDTQYF. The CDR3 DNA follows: TGTGCCAGCAGCTATAGCGCGGGTTTGCCAAAACGGGGGGGAGGTTTGCCGGATACGCAGTATTTT.

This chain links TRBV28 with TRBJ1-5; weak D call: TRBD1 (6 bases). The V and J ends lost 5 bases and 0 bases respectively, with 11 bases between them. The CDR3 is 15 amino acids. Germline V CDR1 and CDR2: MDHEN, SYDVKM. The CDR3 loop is CASSTGSTSNQPQHF. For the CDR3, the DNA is TGTGCCAGCAGTACAGGGAGCACTAGCAATCAGCCCCAGCATTTT.

The CDR3 bases are TGTGCCAGCAGTGATTTAGCGGGAACTCAAGAGACCCAGTACTTC. Translating it yields CASSDLAGTQETQYF. V gene TRBV6-1 combines with J gene TRBJ2-5; 8 bases match TRBD2. V was pared by 3 bases and J by 2 bases, with 5 bases of the junction left unmatched. The CDR3 has 15 amino acids. CDR1 is MNHNS and CDR2 is SASEGT in the germline V gene.

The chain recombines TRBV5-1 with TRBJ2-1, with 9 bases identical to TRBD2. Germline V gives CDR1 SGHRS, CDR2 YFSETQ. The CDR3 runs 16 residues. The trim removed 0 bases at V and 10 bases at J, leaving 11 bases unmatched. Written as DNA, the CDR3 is TGCGCCAGCAGCTTGGAGCGGGGGGCCCCCCCCGCGGAGCAGTTCTTC. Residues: CASSLERGAPPAEQFF.

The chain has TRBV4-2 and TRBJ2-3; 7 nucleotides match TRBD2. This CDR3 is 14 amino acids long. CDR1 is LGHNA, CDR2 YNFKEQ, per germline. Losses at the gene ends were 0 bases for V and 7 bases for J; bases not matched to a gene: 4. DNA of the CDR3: TGTGCCAGCAGCCAAGATCAGGGAGGGAATACGCAGTATTTT. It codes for CASSQDQGGNTQYF.

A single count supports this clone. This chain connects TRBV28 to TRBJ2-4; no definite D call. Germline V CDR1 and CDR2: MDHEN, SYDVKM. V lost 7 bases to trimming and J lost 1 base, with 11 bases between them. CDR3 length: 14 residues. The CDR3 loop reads CASTGGWAKNIQYF. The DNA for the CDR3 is TGTGCCAGCACAGGTGGTTGGGCCAAAAACATTCAGTACTTC.

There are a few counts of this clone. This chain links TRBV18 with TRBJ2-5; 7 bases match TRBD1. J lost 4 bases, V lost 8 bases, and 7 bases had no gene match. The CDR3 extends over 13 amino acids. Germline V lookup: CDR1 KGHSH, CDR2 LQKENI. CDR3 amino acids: CASRQGLVETQYF. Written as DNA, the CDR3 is TGTGCCAGCCGACAGGGTTTGGTAGAGACCCAGTACTTC.

The CDR3 reads CASSLTGTGGDEQYF. In DNA form, the CDR3 reads TGTGCCAGCAGCTTAACGGGGACAGGGGGCGACGAGCAGTACTTC. The chain joins TRBV7-3 to TRBJ2-7; 12 bases agree with TRBD1. The length of the CDR3 is 15 residues. Per germline, CDR1 SGHTA and CDR2 FQGTGA. The junction had 2 bases not matched to a gene; V was cut back by 0 bases and J by 5 bases.

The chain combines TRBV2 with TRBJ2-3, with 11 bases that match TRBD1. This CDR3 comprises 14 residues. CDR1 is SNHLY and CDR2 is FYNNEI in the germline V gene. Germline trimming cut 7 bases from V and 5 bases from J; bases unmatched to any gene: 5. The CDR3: CASTGDRGVDTQYF. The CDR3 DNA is TGTGCCAGCACTGGGGACAGGGGGGTAGATACGCAGTATTTT.

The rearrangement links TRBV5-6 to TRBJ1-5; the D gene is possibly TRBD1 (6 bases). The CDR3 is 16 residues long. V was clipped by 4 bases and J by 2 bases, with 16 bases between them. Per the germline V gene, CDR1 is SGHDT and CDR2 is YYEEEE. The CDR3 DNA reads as TGTGCCAGCAGCCTCAGCGGAGGGGGGGGCAATCAGCCCCAGCATTTT. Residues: CASSLSGGGGNQPQHF.

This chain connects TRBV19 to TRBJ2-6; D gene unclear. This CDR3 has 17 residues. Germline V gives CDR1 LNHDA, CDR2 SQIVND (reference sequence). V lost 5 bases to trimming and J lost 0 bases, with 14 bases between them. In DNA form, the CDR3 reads TGTGCCAGTAGTCCAGGAAAAACCTTCTCTGGGGCCAACGTCCTGACTTTC. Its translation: CASSPGKTFSGANVLTF.

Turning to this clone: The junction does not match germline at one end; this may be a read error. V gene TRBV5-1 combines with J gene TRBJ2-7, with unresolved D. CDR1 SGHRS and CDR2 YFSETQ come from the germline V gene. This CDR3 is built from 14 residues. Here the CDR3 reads CASSLGVGSFEQYF. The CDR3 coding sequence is TGCGCCAGCAGCTTGGGCGTTGGTTCCTTCGAGCAGTACTTC.

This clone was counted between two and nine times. CDR3 sequence: CASSLDRVPQPQHF. The CDR3 DNA follows: TGTGCCAGCAGCTTGGATCGGGTTCCCCAGCCCCAGCATTTT. This chain uses TRBV5-5 with TRBJ1-5; D gene unclear. Per the germline V gene, CDR1 is SGHKS and CDR2 is YYEKEE (reference sequence). This CDR3 spans 14 amino acids. V was trimmed by 0 bases and J by 7 bases, leaving 11 bases between them. Complete variable domain (other parts from reference TRBV5-5 and TRBJ1-5): DAGVTQSPTHLIKTRGQQVTLRCSPISGHKSVSWYQQVLGQGPQFIFQYYEKEERGRGNFPDRFSARQFPNYSSELNVNALLLGDSALYLCASSLDRVPQPQHFGDGTRLSIL.

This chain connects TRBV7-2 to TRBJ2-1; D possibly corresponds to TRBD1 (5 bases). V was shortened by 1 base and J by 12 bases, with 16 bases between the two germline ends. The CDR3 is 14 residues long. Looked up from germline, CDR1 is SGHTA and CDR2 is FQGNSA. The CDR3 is CASSLEAGILAQFF. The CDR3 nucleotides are TGTGCCAGCAGCTTAGAAGCAGGGATATTGGCGCAGTTCTTC.

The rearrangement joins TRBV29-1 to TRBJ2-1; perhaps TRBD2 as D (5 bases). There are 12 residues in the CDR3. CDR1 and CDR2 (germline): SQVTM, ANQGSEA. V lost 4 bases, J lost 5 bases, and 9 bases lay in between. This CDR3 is CSVVRENNEQFF. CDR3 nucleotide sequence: TGCAGCGTTGTAAGGGAGAACAATGAGCAGTTCTTC.

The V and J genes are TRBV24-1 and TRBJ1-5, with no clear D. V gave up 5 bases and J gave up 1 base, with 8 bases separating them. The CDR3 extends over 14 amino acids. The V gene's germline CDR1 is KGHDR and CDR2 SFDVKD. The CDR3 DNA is TGTGCCACCAGTGCAGGCGGGAGCAATCAGCCCCAGCATTTT. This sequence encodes CATSAGGSNQPQHF.

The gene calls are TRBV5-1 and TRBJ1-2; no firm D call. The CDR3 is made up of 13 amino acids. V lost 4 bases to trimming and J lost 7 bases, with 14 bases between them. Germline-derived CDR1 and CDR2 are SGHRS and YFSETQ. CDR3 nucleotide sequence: TGCGCCAGCAGCCCCTCGGGTACTGGTGGCTACACCTTC. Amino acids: CASSPSGTGGYTF.

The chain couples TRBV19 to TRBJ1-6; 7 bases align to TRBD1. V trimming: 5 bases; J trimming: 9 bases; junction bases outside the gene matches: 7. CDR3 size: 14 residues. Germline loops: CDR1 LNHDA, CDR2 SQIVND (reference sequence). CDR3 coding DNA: TGTGCCAGTAGTCCCGACAGGGCAATTTCACCCCTCCACTTT. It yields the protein CASSPDRAISPLHF.

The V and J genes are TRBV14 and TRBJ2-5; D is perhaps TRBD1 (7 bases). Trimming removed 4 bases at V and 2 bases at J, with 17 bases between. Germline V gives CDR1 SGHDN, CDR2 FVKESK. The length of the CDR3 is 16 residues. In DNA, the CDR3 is TGTGCCAGCAGCCCTGCGGGACAGATGGGGCAAGAGACCCAGTACTTC. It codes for CASSPAGQMGQETQYF.

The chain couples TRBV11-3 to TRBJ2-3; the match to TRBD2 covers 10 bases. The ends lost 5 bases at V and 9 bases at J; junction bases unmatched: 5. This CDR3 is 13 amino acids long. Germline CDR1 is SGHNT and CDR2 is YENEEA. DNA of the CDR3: TGTGCCAGCAGCCTCGGACTAGCGGCCACGCAGTATTTT. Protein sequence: CASSLGLAATQYF.

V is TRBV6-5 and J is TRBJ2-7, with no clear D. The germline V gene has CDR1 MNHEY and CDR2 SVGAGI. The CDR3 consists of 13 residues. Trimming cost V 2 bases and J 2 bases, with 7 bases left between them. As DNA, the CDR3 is TGTGCCAGCAGTTACCAAACAACCTACGAGCAGTACTTC. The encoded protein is CASSYQTTYEQYF.

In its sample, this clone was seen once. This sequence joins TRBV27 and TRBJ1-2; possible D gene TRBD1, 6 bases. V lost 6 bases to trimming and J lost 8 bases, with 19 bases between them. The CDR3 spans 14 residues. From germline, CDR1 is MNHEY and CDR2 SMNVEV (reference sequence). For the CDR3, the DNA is TGTGCCAGCAGATACTCTCCGGGACAAGGCGGCTACACCTTC. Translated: CASRYSPGQGGYTF.

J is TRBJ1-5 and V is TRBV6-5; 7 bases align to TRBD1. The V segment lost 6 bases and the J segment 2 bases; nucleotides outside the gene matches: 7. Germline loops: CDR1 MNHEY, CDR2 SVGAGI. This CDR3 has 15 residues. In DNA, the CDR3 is TGTGCCAGCAGCCCGAGGGGGCGGGGCAATCAGCCCCAGCATTTT. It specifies CASSPRGRGNQPQHF.

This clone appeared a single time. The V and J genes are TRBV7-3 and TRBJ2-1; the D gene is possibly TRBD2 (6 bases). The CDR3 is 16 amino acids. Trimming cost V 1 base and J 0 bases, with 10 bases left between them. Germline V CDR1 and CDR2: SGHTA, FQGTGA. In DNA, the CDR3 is TGTGCCAGCAGCTTAATGGGGGGTGCCTCCTACAATGAGCAGTTCTTC. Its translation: CASSLMGGASYNEQFF.